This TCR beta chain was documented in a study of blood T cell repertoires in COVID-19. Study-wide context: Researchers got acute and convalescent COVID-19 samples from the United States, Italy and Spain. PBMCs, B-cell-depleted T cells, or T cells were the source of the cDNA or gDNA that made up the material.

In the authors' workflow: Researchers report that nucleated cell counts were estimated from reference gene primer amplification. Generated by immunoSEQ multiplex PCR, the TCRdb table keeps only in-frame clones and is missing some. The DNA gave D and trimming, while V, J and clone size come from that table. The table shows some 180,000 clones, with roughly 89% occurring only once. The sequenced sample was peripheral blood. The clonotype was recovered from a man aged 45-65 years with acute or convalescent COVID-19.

The DNA of the CDR3 is TGTGCCAGCAGCTTAAGCGGGGGGGCAAAGACCCAGTACTTC. Translation: CASSLSGGAKTQYF. This chain joins TRBV7-3 and TRBJ2-5; TRBD2 matches 9 bases. The CDR3 has 14 amino acids. Germline trimming cut 1 base from V and 6 bases from J; bases unmatched to any gene: 3. Germline loops: CDR1 SGHTA, CDR2 FQGTGA.